Detailed here is one TCR beta chain. The data derive from a study of long-term antiretroviral therapy in people with HIV. Run at survey level, the immunoSEQ assay was version v3.0. Using immunoSEQ multiplex PCR, the repertoire was profiled, and TCRdb retains in-frame clones only, with some absent. The profile covers under 25,000 clones, with just under 85% appearing a single time and over 9% taken by the ten largest. The sequence came from a man aged 40-50 years with HIV. The material sequenced was unsorted PBMCs, taken 1.6 years after starting antiretroviral therapy.

CDR3 sequence: CAWSSPRTGMVVYEQYF. CDR3 in DNA: TGTGCCTGGAGTTCCCCTCGGACAGGGATGGTTGTCTACGAGCAGTACTTC. The chain joins TRBV30 to TRBJ2-7, with 8 bases aligning to TRBD1. The V gene end was trimmed by 2 bases and the J gene end by 3 bases; junction bases not matched to a gene: 15. Germline-derived CDR1 and CDR2 are GTSNPN and SVGIG (reference sequence). The CDR3 covers 17 residues.